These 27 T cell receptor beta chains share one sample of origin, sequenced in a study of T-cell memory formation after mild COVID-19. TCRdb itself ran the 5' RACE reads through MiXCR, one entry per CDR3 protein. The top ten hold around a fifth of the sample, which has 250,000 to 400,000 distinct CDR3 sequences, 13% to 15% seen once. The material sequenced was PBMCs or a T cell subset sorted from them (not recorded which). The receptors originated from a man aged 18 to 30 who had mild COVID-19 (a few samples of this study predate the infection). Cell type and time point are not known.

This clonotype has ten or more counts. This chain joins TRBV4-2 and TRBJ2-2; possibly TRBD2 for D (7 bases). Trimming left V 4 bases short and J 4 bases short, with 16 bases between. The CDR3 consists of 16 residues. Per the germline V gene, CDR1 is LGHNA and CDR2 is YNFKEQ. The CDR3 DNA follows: TGTGCCAGCAGCCCTAAGGGGGGGGCCCTCACCGGGGAGCTGTTTTTT. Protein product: CASSPKGGALTGELFF.

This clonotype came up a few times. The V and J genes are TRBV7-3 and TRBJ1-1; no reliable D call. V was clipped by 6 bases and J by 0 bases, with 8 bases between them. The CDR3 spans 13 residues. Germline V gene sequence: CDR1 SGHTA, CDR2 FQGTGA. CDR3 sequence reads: CASSKDLNTEAFF. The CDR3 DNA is TGTGCCAGCAGTAAAGACCTGAACACTGAAGCTTTCTTT.

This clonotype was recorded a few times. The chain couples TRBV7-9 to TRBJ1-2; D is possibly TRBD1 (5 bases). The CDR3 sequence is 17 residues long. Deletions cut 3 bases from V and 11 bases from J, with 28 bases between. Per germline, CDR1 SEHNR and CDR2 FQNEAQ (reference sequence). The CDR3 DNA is TGTGCCAGCAGCTTGGGAGGAAGTATGGGGCCCAGCATGGGTTACACCTTC. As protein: CASSLGGSMGPSMGYTF.

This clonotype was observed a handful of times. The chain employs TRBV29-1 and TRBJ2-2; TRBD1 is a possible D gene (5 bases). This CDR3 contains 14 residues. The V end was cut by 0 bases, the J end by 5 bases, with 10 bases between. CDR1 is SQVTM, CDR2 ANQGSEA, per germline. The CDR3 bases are TGCAGCGTTGAAGAGGGGCGAGGAACCGGGGAGCTGTTTTTT. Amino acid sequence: CSVEEGRGTGELFF.

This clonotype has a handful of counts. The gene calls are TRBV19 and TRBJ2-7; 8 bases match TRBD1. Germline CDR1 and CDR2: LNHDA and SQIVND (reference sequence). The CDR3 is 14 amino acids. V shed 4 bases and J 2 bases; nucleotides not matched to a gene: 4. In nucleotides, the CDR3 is TGTGCCAGTAGTAGACAGGGGATAACCTACGAGCAGTACTTC. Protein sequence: CASSRQGITYEQYF.

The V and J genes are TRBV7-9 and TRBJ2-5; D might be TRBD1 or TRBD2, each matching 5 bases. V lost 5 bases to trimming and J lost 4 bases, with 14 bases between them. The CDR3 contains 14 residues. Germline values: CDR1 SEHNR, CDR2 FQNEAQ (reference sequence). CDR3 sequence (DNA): TGTGCCAGCAGCCGGGGCTACGTGGCAGAGACCCAGTACTTC. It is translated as CASSRGYVAETQYF.

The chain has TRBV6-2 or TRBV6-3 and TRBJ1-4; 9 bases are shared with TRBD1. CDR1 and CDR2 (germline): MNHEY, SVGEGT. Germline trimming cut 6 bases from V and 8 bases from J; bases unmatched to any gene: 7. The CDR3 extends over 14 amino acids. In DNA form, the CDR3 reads TGTGCCAGCAGATCGGAACAGGGGGCGGAAAAACTGTTTTTT. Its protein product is CASRSEQGAEKLFF.

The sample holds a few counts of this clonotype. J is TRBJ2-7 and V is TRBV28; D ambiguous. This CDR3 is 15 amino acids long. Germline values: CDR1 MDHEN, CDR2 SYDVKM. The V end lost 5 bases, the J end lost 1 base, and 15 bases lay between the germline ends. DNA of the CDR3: TGTGCCAGCAGTGCCTTTGGGGTTGGATCCTACGAGCAGTACGTC. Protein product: CASSAFGVGSYEQYV.

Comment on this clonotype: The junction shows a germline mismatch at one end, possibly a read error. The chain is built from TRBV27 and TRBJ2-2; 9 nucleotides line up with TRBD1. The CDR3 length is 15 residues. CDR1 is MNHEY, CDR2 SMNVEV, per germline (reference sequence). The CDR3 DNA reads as TGTGCCAGCAGCGCCCGGGACAGGGTCACCGTGGAGCTGTTTTTT. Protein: CASSARDRVTVELFF.

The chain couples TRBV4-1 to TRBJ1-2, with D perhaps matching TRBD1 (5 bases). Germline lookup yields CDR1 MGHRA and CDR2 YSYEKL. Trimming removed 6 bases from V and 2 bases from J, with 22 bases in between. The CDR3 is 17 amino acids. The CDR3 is CASRLHQSGTDNYGYTF. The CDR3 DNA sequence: TGCGCCAGCAGACTCCACCAATCCGGGACCGACAACTATGGCTACACCTTC.

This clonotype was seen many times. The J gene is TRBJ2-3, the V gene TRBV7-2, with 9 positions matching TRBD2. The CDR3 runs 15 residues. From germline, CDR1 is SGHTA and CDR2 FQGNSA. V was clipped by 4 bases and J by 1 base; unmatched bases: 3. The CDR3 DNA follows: TGTGCCAGCAGCTCTAGCGGGGATCGCACAGATACGCAGTATTTT. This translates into CASSSSGDRTDTQYF.

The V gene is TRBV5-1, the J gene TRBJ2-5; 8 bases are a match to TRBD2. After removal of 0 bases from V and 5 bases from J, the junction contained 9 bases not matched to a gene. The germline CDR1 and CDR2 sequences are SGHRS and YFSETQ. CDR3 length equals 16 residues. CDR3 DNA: TGCGCCAGCAGCTTGGGACCAGCGGGGGAGTGGGAGACCCAGTACTTC. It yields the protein CASSLGPAGEWETQYF.

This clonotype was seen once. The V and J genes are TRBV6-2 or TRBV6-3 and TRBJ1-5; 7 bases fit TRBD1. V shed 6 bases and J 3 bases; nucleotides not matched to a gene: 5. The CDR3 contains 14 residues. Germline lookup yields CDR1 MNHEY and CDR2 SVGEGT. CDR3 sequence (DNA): TGTGCCAGCAGGCTGACAGGGCACAATCAGCCCCAGCATTTT. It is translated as CASRLTGHNQPQHF.

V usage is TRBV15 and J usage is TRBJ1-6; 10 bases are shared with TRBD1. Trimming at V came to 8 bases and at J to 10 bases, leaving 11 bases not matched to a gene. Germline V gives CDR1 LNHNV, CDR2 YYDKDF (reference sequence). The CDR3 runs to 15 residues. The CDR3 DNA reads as TGTGCCACCCACCCGGGACAGGGGTTCTGGTCACCCCTCCACTTT. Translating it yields CATHPGQGFWSPLHF.

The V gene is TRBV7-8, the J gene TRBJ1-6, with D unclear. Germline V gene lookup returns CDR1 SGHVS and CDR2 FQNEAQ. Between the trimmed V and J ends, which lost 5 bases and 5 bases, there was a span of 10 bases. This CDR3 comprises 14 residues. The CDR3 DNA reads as TGTGCCAGCAGCCTCGGGCTCAATAATTCACCCCTCCACTTT. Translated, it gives CASSLGLNNSPLHF.

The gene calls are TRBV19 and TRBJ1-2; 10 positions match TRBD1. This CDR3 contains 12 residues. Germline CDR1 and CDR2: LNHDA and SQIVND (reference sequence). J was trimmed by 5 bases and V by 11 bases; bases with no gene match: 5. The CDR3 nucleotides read TGTGCCGGCGGGACAGGGGCTTATGGCTACACCTTC. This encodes CAGGTGAYGYTF.

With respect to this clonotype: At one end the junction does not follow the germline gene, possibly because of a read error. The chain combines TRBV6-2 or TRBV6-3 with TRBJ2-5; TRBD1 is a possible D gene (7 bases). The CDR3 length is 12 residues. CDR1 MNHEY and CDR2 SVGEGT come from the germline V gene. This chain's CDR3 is CVTTGAGETQYF. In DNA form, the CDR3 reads TGCGTAACTACAGGGGCGGGGGAGACCCAGTACTTC.

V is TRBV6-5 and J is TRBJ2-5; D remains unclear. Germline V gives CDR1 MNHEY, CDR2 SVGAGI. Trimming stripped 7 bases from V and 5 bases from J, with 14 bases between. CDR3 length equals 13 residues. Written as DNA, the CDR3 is TGTGCCAGCAAACTCCCTGGATCCGAGACCCAGTACTTC. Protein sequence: CASKLPGSETQYF.

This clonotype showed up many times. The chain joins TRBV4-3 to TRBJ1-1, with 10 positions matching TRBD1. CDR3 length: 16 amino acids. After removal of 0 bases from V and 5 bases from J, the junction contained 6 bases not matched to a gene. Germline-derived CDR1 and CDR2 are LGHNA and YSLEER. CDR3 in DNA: TGCGCCAGCAGCCAAGATCTAAGGACAGGGGGTACTGAAGCTTTCTTT. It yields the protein CASSQDLRTGGTEAFF.

In DNA, the CDR3 is TGTGCCAGCACCCATTCGGGACAGTGGAACACTGAAGCTTTCTTT. Its translation: CASTHSGQWNTEAFF. This sequence joins TRBV12-3 or TRBV12-4 and TRBJ1-1; 7 positions match TRBD1. The CDR3 runs to 15 residues. V lost 7 bases, J lost 1 base, and 9 bases stayed unmatched.

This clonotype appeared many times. The CDR3 loop reads CASSIHRVIEVEPGTQYF. The CDR3 coding sequence is TGTGCCAGCAGCATTCACAGGGTTATTGAGGTGGAACCGGGGACCCAGTACTTC. This chain links TRBV7-6 with TRBJ2-5; D is possibly TRBD1 (6 bases). Germline CDR1 is SGHVS and CDR2 is FNYEAQ. The CDR3 contains 18 residues. The V end was cut by 5 bases, the J end by 7 bases, with 29 bases between.

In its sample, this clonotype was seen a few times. In nucleotides, the CDR3 is TGTGCCACCAGTGATGCGCTACAAGAGACCCAGTACTTC. It is translated as CATSDALQETQYF. The chain employs TRBV24-1 and TRBJ2-5, with no clear D. Trimming left V 3 bases short and J 2 bases short, with 6 bases between. The CDR3 is 13 residues long. In germline, CDR1 is KGHDR, CDR2 SFDVKD.

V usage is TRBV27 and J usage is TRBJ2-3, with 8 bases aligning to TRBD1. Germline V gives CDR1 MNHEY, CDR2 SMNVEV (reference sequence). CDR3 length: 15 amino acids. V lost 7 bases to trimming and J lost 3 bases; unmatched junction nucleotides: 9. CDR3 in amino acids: CASNRGQGVTDTQYF. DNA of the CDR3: TGTGCCAGCAACCGAGGACAGGGTGTGACAGATACGCAGTATTTT.

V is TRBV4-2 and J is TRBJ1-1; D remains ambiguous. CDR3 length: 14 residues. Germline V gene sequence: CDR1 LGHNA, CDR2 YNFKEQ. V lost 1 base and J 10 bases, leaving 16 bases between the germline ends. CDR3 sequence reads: CASSQVGREKRAFF. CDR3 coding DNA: TGTGCCAGCAGCCAAGTTGGAAGGGAAAAACGAGCTTTCTTT.

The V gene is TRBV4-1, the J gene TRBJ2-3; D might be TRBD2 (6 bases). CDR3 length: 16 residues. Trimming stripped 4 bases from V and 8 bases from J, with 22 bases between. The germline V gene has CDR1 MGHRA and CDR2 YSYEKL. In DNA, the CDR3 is TGCGCCAGCAGCCGGGACTCGCGCCAGATGGGGGTTACGCAGTATTTT. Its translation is CASSRDSRQMGVTQYF.

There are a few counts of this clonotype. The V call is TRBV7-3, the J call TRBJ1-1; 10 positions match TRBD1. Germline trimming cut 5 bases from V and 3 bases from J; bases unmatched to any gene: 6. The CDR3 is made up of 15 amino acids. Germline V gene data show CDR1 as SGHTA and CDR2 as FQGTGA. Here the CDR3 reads CASSPQGQGYTEAFF. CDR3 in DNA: TGTGCCAGCAGCCCCCAGGGACAGGGGTACACTGAAGCTTTCTTT.

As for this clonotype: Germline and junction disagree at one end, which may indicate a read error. CDR3: CDSKEGAYEQYF. CDR3 nucleotides: TGTGACAGCAAGGAGGGGGCATACGAGCAGTACTTC. This chain uses TRBV6-2 or TRBV6-3 with TRBJ2-7; weak D call: TRBD1 (7 bases). Germline CDR1 and CDR2: MNHEY and SVGEGT. The CDR3 is made up of 12 amino acids.